This T cell receptor (beta chain) originates from a study of CD4 T cells in relation to SARS-CoV-2 and coronaviruses. Study overall: ViraFEST: roughly 10-day antigen culture of PBMCs, then TCR beta CDR3 sequencing.

The unexposed donors gave CD4+ T cells in about 2010-2019, prior to COVID-19. The cells were cultured for about ten days before CD4+ T cells were isolated. Profiling relied on immunoSEQ multiplex PCR, and the TCRdb table lists in-frame clones only, not all of them. The table includes roughly 15,000 clones, 82% detected once. CDR1 and CDR2 from the germline V gene are KGHSH and LQKENI. The V segment lost 3 bases and the J segment 6 bases; nucleotides outside the gene matches: 6. The CDR3 contains 15 residues. This clone has a single count. The antigen is undetermined. This chain joins TRBV18 and TRBJ1-5, with 9 bases matching TRBD1. The clonotype originates from a human donor in good health. Sequenced input: CD4+ T cells from PBMCs, cultured in vitro. For the CDR3, the DNA is TGTGCCAGCTCACCGATGGGACAGGGAGGTCAGCCCCAGCATTTT. It encodes CASSPMGQGGQPQHF.